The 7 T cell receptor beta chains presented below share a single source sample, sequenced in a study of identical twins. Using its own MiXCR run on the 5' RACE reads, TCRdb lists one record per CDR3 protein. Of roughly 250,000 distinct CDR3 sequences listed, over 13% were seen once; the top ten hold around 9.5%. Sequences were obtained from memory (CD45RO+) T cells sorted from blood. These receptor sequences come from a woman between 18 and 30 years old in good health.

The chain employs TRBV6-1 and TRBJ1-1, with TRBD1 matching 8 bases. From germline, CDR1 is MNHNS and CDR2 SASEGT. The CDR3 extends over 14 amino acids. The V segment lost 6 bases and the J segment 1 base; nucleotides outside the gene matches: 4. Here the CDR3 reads CASRSDRENTEAFF. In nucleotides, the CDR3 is TGTGCCAGCAGATCGGACAGGGAGAACACTGAAGCTTTCTTT.

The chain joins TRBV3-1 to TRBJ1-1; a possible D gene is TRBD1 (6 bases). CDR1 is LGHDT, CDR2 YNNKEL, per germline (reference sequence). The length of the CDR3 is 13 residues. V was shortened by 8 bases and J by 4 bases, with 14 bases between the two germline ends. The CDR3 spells CASGDLTGTEAFF. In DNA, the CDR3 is TGTGCCAGCGGGGACCTGACAGGCACTGAAGCTTTCTTT.

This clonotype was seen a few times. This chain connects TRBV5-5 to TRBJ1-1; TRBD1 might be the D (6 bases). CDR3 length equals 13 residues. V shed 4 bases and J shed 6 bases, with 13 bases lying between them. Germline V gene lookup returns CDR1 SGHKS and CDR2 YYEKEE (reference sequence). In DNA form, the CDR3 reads TGTGCCAGCAGCCTAACAGGGAAGGCTGAAGCTTTCTTT. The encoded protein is CASSLTGKAEAFF.

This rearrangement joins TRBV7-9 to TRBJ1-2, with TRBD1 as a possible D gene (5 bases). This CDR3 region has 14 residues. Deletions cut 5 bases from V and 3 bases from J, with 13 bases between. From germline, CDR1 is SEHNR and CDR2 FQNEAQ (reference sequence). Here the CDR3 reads CASSLGEPYYGYTF. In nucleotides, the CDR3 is TGTGCCAGCAGCCTGGGGGAGCCATACTATGGCTACACCTTC.

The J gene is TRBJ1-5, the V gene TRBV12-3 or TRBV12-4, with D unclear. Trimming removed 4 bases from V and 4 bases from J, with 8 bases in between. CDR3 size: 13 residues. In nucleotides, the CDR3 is TGTGCCAGCAGTTATGGAACTAATCAGCCCCAGCATTTT. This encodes CASSYGTNQPQHF.

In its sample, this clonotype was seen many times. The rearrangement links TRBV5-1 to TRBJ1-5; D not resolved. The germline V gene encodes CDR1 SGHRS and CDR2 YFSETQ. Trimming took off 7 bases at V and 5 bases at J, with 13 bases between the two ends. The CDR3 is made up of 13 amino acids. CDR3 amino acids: CASRKGSDQPQHF. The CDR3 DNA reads TGCGCCAGCCGAAAGGGTTCGGATCAGCCCCAGCATTTT.

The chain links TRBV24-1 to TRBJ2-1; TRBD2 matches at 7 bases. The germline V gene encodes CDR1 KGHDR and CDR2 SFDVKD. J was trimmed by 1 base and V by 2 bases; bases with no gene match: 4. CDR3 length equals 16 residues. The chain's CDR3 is CATSDSGGSSYNEQFF. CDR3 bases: TGTGCCACCAGTGATTCTGGCGGGAGTTCCTACAATGAGCAGTTCTTC.